These T cell receptor beta chains were read from a single sample in a study of shared clonotypes between healthy human individuals. Measured with immunoSEQ multiplex PCR; TCRdb has only the in-frame clones, and not every one. Found here are over a million clones, approximately 98% of them singletons; the top ten hold less than 0.55%. Sequencing was carried out using naive CD4+ T cells sorted from blood. The source is a man aged 25-45 years in good health. CDR3s include the opening cysteine and the closing phenylalanine or tryptophan. A D gene is named only where the DNA matches it firmly. A clone size is listed for some rows: how often the clone was seen (once, few, many), or a class if it is expanded.

D gene	V gene	J gene	clone size	CDR3 length	CDR3 protein	CDR3 DNA
TRBD1	TRBV7-6	TRBJ1-2	.	17	CASTIREGQGPNYGYTF	TGTGCCAGCACCATCAGGGAGGGACAGGGGCCTAACTATGGCTACACCTTC
.	TRBV4-2	TRBJ1-1	.	14	CASSRADSVTEAFF	TGTGCCAGCAGCCGGGCGGACTCCGTCACTGAAGCTTTCTTT
TRBD2	TRBV7-8	TRBJ2-2	.	16	CASSAFYAGVIGELFF	TGTGCCAGCAGCGCTTTTTACGCGGGAGTGATCGGGGAGCTGTTTTTT
.	TRBV5-1	TRBJ1-4	once	11	CASQLVVKLFF	TGCGCCAGCCAGCTGGTGGTAAAACTGTTTTTT
.	TRBV9	TRBJ2-4	.	11	CASSAQDIQYF	TGTGCCAGCAGCGCCCAAGACATTCAGTACTTC
TRBD2	TRBV7-9	TRBJ2-1	.	14	CASRTSGQHNEQFF	TGTGCCAGCAGGACTAGCGGGCAACACAATGAGCAGTTCTTC
TRBD2	TRBV5-4	TRBJ2-7	.	15	CASSLKREKSYEQYF	TGTGCCAGCAGCTTGAAGCGGGAGAAGTCCTACGAGCAGTACTTC
.	TRBV19	TRBJ2-2	.	13	CASNRVSTGELFF	TGTGCCAGCAACAGGGTTTCCACCGGGGAGCTGTTTTTT
.	TRBV21-1	TRBJ2-1	.	17	CASSNYELNCSYNEQFF	TGTGCCAGCAGCAATTATGAGCTCAATTGCTCCTACAATGAGCAGTTCTTC
TRBD2	TRBV4-1	TRBJ2-3	.	17	CASSQEGPGGNTDTQYF	TGCGCCAGCAGCCAAGAAGGTCCGGGAGGCAACACAGATACGCAGTATTTT
.	TRBV28	TRBJ2-1	.	16	CASSFGTGGSASYQFF	TGTGCCAGCAGTTTCGGGACGGGGGGCAGCGCTAGTTATCAGTTCTTC
.	TRBV7-9	TRBJ2-5	.	15	CASSLVIRGWETQYF	TGTGCCAGCAGCTTAGTTATCCGAGGGTGGGAGACCCAGTACTTC
.	TRBV2	TRBJ2-7	.	11	CASSERHEQYF	TGTGCCAGCAGTGAACGGCACGAGCAGTACTTC
TRBD2	TRBV18	TRBJ2-1	.	16	CASSSKRGYSYNEQFF	TGTGCCAGCTCATCAAAGCGGGGGTACTCCTACAATGAGCAGTTCTTC
.	TRBV7-9	TRBJ2-3	.	15	CASNRGRTTTDTQYF	TGTGCCAGCAATCGAGGGCGCACCACCACAGATACGCAGTATTTT
TRBD2	TRBV15	TRBJ2-1	.	17	CATSSFFGTSGINEQFF	TGTGCCACCAGCAGTTTTTTCGGGACTAGCGGTATCAATGAGCAGTTCTTC
TRBD1	TRBV6-4	TRBJ1-2	.	17	CASSDPSIQQGMRGYTF	TGTGCCAGCAGTGACCCCTCTATACAACAGGGGATGCGTGGCTACACCTTC
.	TRBV5-4	TRBJ2-7	.	15	CASSFETGRSYEQYF	TGTGCCAGCAGCTTCGAAACGGGACGATCCTACGAGCAGTACTTC
TRBD2	TRBV18	TRBJ2-3	.	15	CASSPTSGGGDTQYF	TGTGCCAGCTCACCGACTAGCGGGGGAGGAGATACGCAGTATTTT
.	TRBV7-2	TRBJ2-5	.	15	CASSLEAGPRETQYF	TGTGCCAGCAGCTTAGAGGCAGGGCCACGAGAGACCCAGTACTTC
.	TRBV11-2	TRBJ2-7	.	15	CASSFPLQVYYEQYF	TGTGCCAGCAGCTTCCCCTTACAGGTTTACTACGAGCAGTACTTC
TRBD1	TRBV10-3	TRBJ2-7	.	14	CAISVSGQSYEQYF	TGTGCCATCAGTGTTTCGGGACAGAGCTACGAGCAGTACTTC
TRBD1	TRBV11-3	TRBJ2-7	.	15	CASSLGPDRAHEQYF	TGTGCCAGCAGCTTAGGCCCGGACAGGGCCCACGAGCAGTACTTC
TRBD1	TRBV18	TRBJ2-7	.	15	CASSQDRGFTYEQYF	TGTGCCAGCTCACAAGACAGGGGCTTTACCTACGAGCAGTACTTC
.	TRBV5-1	TRBJ1-1	.	14	CASSLALGDTEAFF	TGCGCCAGCAGCTTGGCTTTGGGGGATACTGAAGCTTTCTTT
TRBD1	TRBV4-3	TRBJ2-4	.	19	CASSQDSPDRVLAKNIQYF	TGCGCCAGCAGCCAAGATTCCCCTGACAGGGTACTGGCCAAAAACATTCAGTACTTC
.	TRBV2	TRBJ1-5	.	11	CASSDHQPQHF	TGTGCCAGCAGTGATCATCAGCCCCAGCATTTT
TRBD2	TRBV2	TRBJ2-2	.	14	CASRREPQYGELFF	TGTGCCAGCAGGCGGGAGCCCCAATATGGGGAGCTGTTTTTT
.	TRBV4-1	TRBJ1-5	.	15	CASSQGVVGGEPQHF	TGCGCCAGCAGCCAAGGGGTCGTGGGCGGGGAGCCCCAGCATTTT
TRBD2	TRBV28	TRBJ2-2	.	20	CASSPSPGTSGSADTGELFF	TGTGCCAGCAGTCCCTCCCCCGGGACTAGCGGGAGTGCGGACACCGGGGAGCTGTTTTTT
TRBD1	TRBV28	TRBJ1-5	once	15	CASSFGQGLNQPQHF	TGTGCCAGCAGTTTTGGACAGGGCCTAAATCAGCCCCAGCATTTT
.	TRBV11-2	TRBJ2-1	.	15	CASSLDPRENNEQFF	TGTGCCAGCAGCTTAGATCCCAGGGAAAACAATGAGCAGTTCTTC
TRBD2	TRBV5-4	TRBJ2-3	.	16	CASSLGPGGPTDTQYF	TGTGCCAGCAGCTTGGGCCCGGGAGGGCCAACAGATACGCAGTATTTT
TRBD2	TRBV9	TRBJ2-1	.	15	CASSVQGLAGNEQFF	TGTGCCAGCAGCGTACAGGGACTAGCGGGGAATGAGCAGTTCTTC
.	TRBV7-9	TRBJ1-3	.	10	CASSLEGLNF	TGTGCCAGCAGCTTAGAGGGGTTGAATTTT
.	TRBV2	TRBJ1-1	.	13	CASIPRWNTEAFF	TGTGCCAGCATTCCAAGGTGGAATACTGAAGCTTTCTTT
.	TRBV9	TRBJ1-1	.	15	CASSVDPGMNTEAFF	TGTGCCAGCAGCGTAGACCCAGGGATGAACACTGAAGCTTTCTTT
TRBD1	TRBV6-1	TRBJ2-7	.	12	CASKGTVYEQYF	TGTGCCAGCAAGGGGACAGTCTACGAGCAGTACTTC
TRBD2	TRBV5-1	TRBJ2-2	once	17	CASSLGLAGGPAGELFF	TGCGCCAGCAGCTTGGGACTAGCGGGAGGGCCGGCCGGGGAGCTGTTTTTT
.	TRBV7-6	TRBJ2-2	.	20	CANPQSPYDPLAPNTGELFF	TGTGCGAACCCTCAGAGTCCTTATGACCCGCTAGCCCCGAACACCGGGGAGCTGTTTTTT
TRBD2	TRBV2	TRBJ2-3	.	14	CASSSGTYSDTQYF	TGTGCCAGCAGTAGCGGGACCTACTCAGATACGCAGTATTTT
.	TRBV2	TRBJ2-3	.	12	CASSKTRDTQYF	TGTGCCAGCAGTAAGACTCGGGATACGCAGTATTTT
.	TRBV5-1	TRBJ2-5	.	15	CASSLASGVGETQYF	TGCGCCAGCAGCTTGGCCTCAGGGGTTGGAGAGACCCAGTACTTC
TRBD2	TRBV5-6	TRBJ2-1	.	19	CASSLGSGLAGGPGNEQFF	TGTGCCAGCAGCTTGGGATCTGGACTAGCGGGAGGGCCGGGGAATGAGCAGTTCTTC
.	TRBV19	TRBJ1-5	.	15	CASSTKIVSNQPQHF	TGTGCCAGTAGTACCAAAATCGTTAGCAATCAGCCCCAGCATTTT
TRBD2	TRBV27	TRBJ2-3	.	16	CASSSRVGGGTDTQYF	TGTGCCAGCAGTTCACGAGTTGGGGGGGGCACAGATACGCAGTATTTT
TRBD2	TRBV9	TRBJ2-1	.	17	CASSVAGEGLAASAQFF	TGTGCCAGCAGCGTAGCGGGGGAGGGACTAGCGGCCAGTGCACAGTTCTTC
TRBD2	TRBV7-9	TRBJ2-1	.	18	CASSSRLAGGFIYNEQFF	TGTGCCAGCAGCTCGAGACTAGCGGGAGGATTTATCTACAATGAGCAGTTCTTC
TRBD1	TRBV7-9	TRBJ1-2	.	17	CASSLDSRQGGNYGYTF	TGTGCCAGCAGCCTAGACTCGAGACAGGGGGGTAACTATGGCTACACCTTC
.	TRBV7-2	TRBJ1-4	.	13	CASSRRANEKLFF	TGTGCCAGCAGCCGACGAGCTAATGAAAAACTGTTTTTT
.	TRBV10-2	TRBJ2-1	.	13	CASRWAAEGEQFF	TGCGCCAGCAGGTGGGCAGCCGAGGGTGAGCAGTTCTTC
.	TRBV5-1	TRBJ2-5	.	15	CASSLRPGSQETQYF	TGCGCCAGCAGCTTGCGGCCCGGCTCTCAAGAGACCCAGTACTTC